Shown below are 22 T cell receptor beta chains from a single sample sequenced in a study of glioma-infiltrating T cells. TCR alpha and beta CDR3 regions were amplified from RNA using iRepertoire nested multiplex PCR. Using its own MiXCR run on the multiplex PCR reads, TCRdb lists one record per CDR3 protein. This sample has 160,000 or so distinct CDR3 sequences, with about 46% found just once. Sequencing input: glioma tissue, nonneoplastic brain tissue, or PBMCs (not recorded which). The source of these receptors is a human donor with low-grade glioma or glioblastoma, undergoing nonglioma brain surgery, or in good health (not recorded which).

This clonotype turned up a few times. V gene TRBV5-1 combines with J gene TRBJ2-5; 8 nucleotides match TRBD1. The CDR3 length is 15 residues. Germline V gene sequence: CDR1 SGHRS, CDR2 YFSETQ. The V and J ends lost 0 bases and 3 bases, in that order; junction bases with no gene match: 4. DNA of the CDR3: TGCGCCAGCAGCTTGGTCGGGGGACAGGAAGAGACCCAGTACTTC. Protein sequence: CASSLVGGQEETQYF. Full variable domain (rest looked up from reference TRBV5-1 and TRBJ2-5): KAGVTQTPRYLIKTRGQQVTLSCSPISGHRSVSWYQQTPGQGLQFLFEYFSETQRNKGNFPGRFSGRQFSNSRSEMNVSTLELGDSALYLCASSLVGGQEETQYFGPGTRLLVL.

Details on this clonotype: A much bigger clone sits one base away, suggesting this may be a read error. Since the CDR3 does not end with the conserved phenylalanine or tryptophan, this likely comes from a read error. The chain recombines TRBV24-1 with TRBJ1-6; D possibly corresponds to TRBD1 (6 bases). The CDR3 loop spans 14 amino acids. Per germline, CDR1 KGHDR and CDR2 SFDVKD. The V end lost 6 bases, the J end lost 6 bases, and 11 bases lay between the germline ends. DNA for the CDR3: TGTGCCACCAGTCCTACAGGGAGTAATTCACCCCTCCACCTT. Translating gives CATSPTGSNSPLHL.

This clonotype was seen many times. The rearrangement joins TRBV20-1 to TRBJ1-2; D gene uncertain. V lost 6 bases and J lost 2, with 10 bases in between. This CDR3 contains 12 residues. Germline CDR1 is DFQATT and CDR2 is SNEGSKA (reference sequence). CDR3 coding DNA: TGCAGTGCACGGCGAGAGAACTATGGCTACACCTTC. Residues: CSARRENYGYTF.

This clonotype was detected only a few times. This CDR3 is CASRETPGFGAEAFF. DNA of the CDR3: TGTGCCAGCAGAGAAACCCCTGGATTTGGGGCTGAAGCTTTCTTT. The chain couples TRBV2 to TRBJ1-1, with unresolved D. The CDR3 is 15 residues long. The V end lost 6 bases, the J end lost 6 bases, and 20 bases lay between the germline ends. Germline CDR1 SNHLY, CDR2 FYNNEI.

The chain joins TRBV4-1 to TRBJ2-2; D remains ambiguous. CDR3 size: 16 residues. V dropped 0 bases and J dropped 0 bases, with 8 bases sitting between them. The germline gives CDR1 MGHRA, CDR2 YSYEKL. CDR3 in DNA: TGCGCCAGCAGCCAAGAGGTCCAGGCGAACACCGGGGAGCTGTTTTTT. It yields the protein CASSQEVQANTGELFF.

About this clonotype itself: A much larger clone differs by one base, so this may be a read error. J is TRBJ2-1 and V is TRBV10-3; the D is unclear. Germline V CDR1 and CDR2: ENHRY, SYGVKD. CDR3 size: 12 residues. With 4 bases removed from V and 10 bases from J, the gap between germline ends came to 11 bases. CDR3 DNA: TGTGCCATCAGTGGGTCGACGTGGGAGCAGTTCTTC. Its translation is CAISGSTWEQFF.

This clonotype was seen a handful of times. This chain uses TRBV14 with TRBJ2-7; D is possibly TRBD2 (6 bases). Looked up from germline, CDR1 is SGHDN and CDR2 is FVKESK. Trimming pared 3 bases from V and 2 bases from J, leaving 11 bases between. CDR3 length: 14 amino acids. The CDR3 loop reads CASSHGRGPYEQYF. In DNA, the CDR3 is TGTGCCAGCAGCCATGGGCGGGGTCCCTACGAGCAGTACTTC.

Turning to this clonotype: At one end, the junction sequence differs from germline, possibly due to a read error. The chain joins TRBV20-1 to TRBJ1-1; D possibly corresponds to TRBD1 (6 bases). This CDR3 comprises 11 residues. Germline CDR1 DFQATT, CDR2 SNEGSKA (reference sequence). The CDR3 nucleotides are TGCAGTGCTAGTGGGGGGCCTGAAGCTTTATTT. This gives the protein CSASGGPEALF.

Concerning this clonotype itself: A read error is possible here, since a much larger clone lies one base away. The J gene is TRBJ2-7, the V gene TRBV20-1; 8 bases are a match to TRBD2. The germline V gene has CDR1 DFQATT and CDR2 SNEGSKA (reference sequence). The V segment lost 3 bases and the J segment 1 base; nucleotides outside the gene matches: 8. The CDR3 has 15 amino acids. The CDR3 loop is CSARAFIAGSYEQYF. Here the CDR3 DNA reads TGCAGTGCTAGGGCTTTTATAGCGGGGTCCTACGAGCAGTACTTC.

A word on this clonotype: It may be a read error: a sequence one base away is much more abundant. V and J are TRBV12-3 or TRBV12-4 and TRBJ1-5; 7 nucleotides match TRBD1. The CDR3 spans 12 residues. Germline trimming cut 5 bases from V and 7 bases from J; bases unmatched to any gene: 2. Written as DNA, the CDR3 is TGTGCCAGCAGTGAGGGACAGCAGCCCCAGCATTTT. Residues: CASSEGQQPQHF.

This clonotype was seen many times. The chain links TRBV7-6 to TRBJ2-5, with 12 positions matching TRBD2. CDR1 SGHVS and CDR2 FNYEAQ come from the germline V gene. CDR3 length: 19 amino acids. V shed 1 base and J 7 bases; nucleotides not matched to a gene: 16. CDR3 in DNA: TGTGCCAGCAGCTTAGTGTCAACCGGGACTAGCGGGCCGATGGTGACCCAGTACTTC. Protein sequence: CASSLVSTGTSGPMVTQYF.

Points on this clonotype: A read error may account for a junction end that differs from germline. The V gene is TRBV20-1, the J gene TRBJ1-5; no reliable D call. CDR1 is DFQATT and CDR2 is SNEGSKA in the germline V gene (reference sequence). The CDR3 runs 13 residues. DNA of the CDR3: TGCAGTGCTACCATGACGAGGGATCAGCACCAGCATTTT. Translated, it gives CSATMTRDQHQHF.

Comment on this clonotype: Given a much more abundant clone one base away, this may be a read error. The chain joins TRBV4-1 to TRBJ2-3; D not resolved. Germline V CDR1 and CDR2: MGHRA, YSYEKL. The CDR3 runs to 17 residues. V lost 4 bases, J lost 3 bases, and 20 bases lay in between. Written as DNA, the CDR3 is TGCGCCAGCAGCCCGATAACGTTACATGAAGAGACAGATACGCAGTATTTT. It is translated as CASSPITLHEETDTQYF.

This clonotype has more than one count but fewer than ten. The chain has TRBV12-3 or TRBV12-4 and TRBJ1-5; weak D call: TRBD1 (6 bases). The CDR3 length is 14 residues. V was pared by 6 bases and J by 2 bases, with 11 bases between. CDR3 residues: CASRRGSGNQPQHF. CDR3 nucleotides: TGTGCCAGCAGAAGGGGGTCGGGCAATCAGCCCCAGCATTTT.

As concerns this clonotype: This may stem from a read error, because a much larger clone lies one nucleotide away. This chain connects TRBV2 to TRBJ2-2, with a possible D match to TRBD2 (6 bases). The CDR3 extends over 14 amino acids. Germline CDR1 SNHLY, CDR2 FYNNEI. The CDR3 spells CARSVSRGTGELFF. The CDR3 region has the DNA TGTGCCAGAAGTGTATCGCGGGGCACCGGGGAGCTGTTTTTT. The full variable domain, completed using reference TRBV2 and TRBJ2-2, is EPEVTQTPSHQVTQMGQEVILRCVPISNHLYFYWYRQILGQKVEFLVSFYNNEISEKSEIFDDQFSVERPDGSNFTLKIRSTKLEDSAMYFCARSVSRGTGELFFGEGSRLTVL.

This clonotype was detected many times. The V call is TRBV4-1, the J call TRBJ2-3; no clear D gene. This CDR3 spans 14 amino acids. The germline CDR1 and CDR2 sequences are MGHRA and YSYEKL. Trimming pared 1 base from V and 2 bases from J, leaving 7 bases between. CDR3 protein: CASSQVLVTDTQYF. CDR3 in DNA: TGCGCCAGCAGCCAAGTTCTTGTCACAGATACGCAGTATTTT.

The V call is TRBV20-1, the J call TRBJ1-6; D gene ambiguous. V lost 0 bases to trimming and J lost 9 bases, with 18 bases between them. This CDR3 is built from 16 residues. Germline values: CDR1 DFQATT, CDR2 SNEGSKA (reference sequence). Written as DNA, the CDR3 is TGCAGTGCTAGAGACACCAAACATGGTGAAGTTTCACCCCTCCACTTT. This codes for CSARDTKHGEVSPLHF.

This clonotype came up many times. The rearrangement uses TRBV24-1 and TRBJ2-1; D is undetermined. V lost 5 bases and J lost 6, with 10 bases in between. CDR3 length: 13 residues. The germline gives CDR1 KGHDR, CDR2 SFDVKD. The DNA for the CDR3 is TGTGCCACCAGTGCTCGGCTCCGCAATGAGCAGTTCTTC. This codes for CATSARLRNEQFF.

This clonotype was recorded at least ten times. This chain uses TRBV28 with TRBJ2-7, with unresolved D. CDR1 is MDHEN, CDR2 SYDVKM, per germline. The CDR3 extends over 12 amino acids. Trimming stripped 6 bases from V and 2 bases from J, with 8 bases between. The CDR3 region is CASSKEPYEQYF. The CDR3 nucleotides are TGTGCCAGCAGCAAGGAGCCCTACGAGCAGTACTTC. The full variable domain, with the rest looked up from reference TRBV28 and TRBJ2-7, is DVKVTQSSRYLVKRTGEKVFLECVQDMDHENMFWYRQDPGLGLRLIYFSYDVKMKEKGDIPEGYSVSREKKERFSLILESASTNQTSMYLCASSKEPYEQYFGPGTRLTVT.

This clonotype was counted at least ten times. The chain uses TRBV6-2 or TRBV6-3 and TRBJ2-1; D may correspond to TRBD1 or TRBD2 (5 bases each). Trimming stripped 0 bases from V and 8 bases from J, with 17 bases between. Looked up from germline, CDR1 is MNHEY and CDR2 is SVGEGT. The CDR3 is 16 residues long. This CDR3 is CASSYSNRDPRYEQFF. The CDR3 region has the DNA TGTGCCAGCAGTTACTCGAATCGGGACCCACGGTATGAGCAGTTCTTC.

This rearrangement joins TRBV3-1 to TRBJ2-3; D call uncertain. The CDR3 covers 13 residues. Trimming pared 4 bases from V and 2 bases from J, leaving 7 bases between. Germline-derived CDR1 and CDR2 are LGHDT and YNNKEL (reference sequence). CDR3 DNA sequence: TGTGCCAGCAGCCTGTCCCCCACAGATACGCAGTATTTT. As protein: CASSLSPTDTQYF.

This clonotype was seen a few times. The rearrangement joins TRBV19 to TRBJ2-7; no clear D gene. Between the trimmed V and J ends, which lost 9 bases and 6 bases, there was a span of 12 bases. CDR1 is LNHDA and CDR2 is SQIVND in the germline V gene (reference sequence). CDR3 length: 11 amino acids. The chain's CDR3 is CASGTVREQYF. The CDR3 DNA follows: TGTGCCAGCGGCACGGTCCGCGAGCAGTACTTC.